A single sample gave rise to the 10 T cell receptor beta chains below, sequenced in a study of blood T cell repertoires in COVID-19. Generated by immunoSEQ multiplex PCR, the TCRdb table keeps only in-frame clones and is missing some. The repertoire consists of around 200,000 clones, with roughly 89% occurring once and the leading ten covering roughly 6.7%. Sequencing was carried out using peripheral blood. These receptors were taken from a man aged 35-49 years with acute or convalescent COVID-19.

The CDR3 DNA follows: TGTGCCAGCAGCTTTCAGGACTTTGGTACGCAGTATTTT. Its translation: CASSFQDFGTQYF. The chain employs TRBV7-2 and TRBJ2-3, with D tentatively TRBD2 (5 bases). The germline gives CDR1 SGHTA, CDR2 FQGNSA. V lost 3 bases and J 8 bases, leaving 12 bases between the germline ends. There are 13 residues in the CDR3. Complete variable domain (other parts from reference TRBV7-2 and TRBJ2-3): GAGVSQSPSNKVTEKGKDVELRCDPISGHTALYWYRQSLGQGLEFLIYFQGNSAPDKSGLPSDRFSAERTGGSVSTLTIQRTQQEDSAVYLCASSFQDFGTQYFGPGTRLTVL.

V usage is TRBV18 and J usage is TRBJ1-5; no firm D call. Trimming removed 3 bases from V and 2 bases from J, with 14 bases in between. This CDR3 contains 16 residues. From germline, CDR1 is KGHSH and CDR2 LQKENI. The CDR3 sequence is CASSPSIELGNQPQHF. The CDR3 nucleotides are TGTGCCAGCTCACCGAGCATAGAGCTCGGCAATCAGCCCCAGCATTTT.

The rearrangement uses TRBV13 and TRBJ1-1; 9 bases match TRBD1. The CDR3 runs 14 residues. After removal of 1 base from V and 12 bases from J, the junction contained 9 bases not matched to a gene. The germline V gene has CDR1 PRHDT and CDR2 FYEKMQ (reference sequence). The CDR3 DNA sequence: TGTGCCAGCAGCTTAGAGGCGGGGGACAGGGCAACTTTCTTT. This translates into CASSLEAGDRATFF.

The genes are TRBV19 and TRBJ1-6; 9 positions agree with TRBD1. Germline values: CDR1 LNHDA, CDR2 SQIVND (reference sequence). Trimming took 5 bases from V and 7 from J; bases not matched to a gene: 9. The CDR3 is made up of 16 amino acids. The CDR3 DNA reads as TGTGCCAGTAGTCCTGCCGGGACAGGGCTCAATTCACCCCTCCACTTT. It codes for CASSPAGTGLNSPLHF.

The chain couples TRBV28 to TRBJ1-1; weak D call: TRBD1 (5 bases). Germline V gene data show CDR1 as MDHEN and CDR2 as SYDVKM. The CDR3 loop spans 11 amino acids. V dropped 8 bases and J dropped 6 bases, with 10 bases sitting between them. The CDR3 here is CASRGKPEAFF. DNA for the CDR3: TGTGCCAGCCGGGGGAAGCCTGAAGCTTTCTTT.

This rearrangement joins TRBV7-2 to TRBJ2-1; 8 bases are shared with TRBD1. CDR1 and CDR2 (germline): SGHTA, FQGNSA. The trim removed 3 bases at V and 1 base at J, leaving 2 bases unmatched. The CDR3 sequence is 15 residues long. The CDR3 DNA sequence: TGTGCCAGCAGCTTGGGACAGGCTTCCTACAATGAGCAGTTCTTC. Amino acids: CASSLGQASYNEQFF.

The genes are TRBV6-5 and TRBJ1-2, with TRBD1 identical over 7 bases. Germline CDR1 MNHEY, CDR2 SVGAGI. With 4 bases clipped from V and 4 bases from J, the junction kept 12 bases outside the gene matches. The CDR3 loop spans 16 amino acids. The CDR3 DNA follows: TGTGCCAGCAGTTCGGGAAGGACAGGACTTTCCTATGGCTACACCTTC. It specifies CASSSGRTGLSYGYTF.

This chain links TRBV2 with TRBJ1-6; D remains ambiguous. There are 12 residues in the CDR3. Germline V gene data show CDR1 as SNHLY and CDR2 as FYNNEI. The V end was cut by 5 bases, the J end by 6 bases, with 5 bases between. The DNA for the CDR3 is TGTGCCAGCAGTAACAGTAATTCACCCCTCCACTTT. Protein sequence: CASSNSNSPLHF.

The V call is TRBV20-1, the J call TRBJ2-5; maybe TRBD2 (5 bases). The V and J ends lost 6 bases and 7 bases respectively, with 9 bases between them. CDR1 is DFQATT and CDR2 is SNEGSKA in the germline V gene (reference sequence). The CDR3 extends over 10 amino acids. The CDR3 here is CSALEGTQYF. The CDR3 DNA reads as TGCAGTGCCCTCGAGGGGACCCAGTACTTC.

A few counts support this clone. This rearrangement joins TRBV2 to TRBJ1-2; TRBD1 is a possible D gene (6 bases). V lost 5 bases and J 2 bases, leaving 9 bases between the germline ends. The V gene's germline CDR1 is SNHLY and CDR2 FYNNEI. The CDR3 is 13 residues long. The CDR3 is CASSLTGNYGYTF. CDR3 nucleotide sequence: TGTGCCAGCAGTCTTACAGGGAACTATGGCTACACCTTC.